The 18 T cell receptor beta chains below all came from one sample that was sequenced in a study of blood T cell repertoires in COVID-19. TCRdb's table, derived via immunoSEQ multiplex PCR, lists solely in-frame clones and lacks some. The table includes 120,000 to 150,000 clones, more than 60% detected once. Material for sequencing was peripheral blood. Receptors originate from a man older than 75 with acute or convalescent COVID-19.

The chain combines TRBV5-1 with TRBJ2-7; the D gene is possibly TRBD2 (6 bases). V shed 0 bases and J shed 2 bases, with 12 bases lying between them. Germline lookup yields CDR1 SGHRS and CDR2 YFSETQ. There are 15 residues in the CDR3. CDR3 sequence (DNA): TGCGCCAGCAGCTTGGGTTTCGGGGGAACCTACGAGCAGTACTTC. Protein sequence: CASSLGFGGTYEQYF.

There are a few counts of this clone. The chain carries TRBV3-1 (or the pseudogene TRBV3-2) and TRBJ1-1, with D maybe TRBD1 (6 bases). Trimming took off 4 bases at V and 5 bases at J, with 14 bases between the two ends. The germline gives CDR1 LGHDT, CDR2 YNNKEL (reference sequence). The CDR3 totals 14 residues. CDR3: CASSPGGGRTEAFF. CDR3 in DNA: TGTGCCAGCAGCCCTGGGGGGGGCAGGACTGAAGCTTTCTTT.

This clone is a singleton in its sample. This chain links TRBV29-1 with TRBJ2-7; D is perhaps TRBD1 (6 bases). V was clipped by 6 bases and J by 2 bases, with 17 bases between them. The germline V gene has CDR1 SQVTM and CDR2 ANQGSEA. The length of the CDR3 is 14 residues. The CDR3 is CSVLGQSGPYEQYF. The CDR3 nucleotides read TGCAGCGTACTCGGACAGAGCGGACCCTACGAGCAGTACTTC.

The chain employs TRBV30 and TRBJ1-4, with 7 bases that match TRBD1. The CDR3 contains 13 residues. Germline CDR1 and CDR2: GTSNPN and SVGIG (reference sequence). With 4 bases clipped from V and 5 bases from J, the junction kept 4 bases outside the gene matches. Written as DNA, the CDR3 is TGTGCCTGGAACAGGGGTTCGAATGAAAAACTGTTTTTT. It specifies CAWNRGSNEKLFF.

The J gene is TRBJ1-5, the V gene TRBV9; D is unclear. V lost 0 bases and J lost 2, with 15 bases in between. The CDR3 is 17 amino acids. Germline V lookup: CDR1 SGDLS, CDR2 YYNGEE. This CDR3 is CASSVGGRPSGNQPQHF. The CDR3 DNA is TGTGCCAGCAGCGTAGGAGGAAGGCCGTCTGGCAATCAGCCCCAGCATTTT.

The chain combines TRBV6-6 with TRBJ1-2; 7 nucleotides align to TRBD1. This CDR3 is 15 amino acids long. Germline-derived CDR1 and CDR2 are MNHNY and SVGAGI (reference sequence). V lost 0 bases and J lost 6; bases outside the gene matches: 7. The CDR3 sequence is CASSYSGQSRDGYTF. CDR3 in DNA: TGTGCCAGCAGTTACTCGGGACAGAGTCGTGATGGCTACACCTTC.

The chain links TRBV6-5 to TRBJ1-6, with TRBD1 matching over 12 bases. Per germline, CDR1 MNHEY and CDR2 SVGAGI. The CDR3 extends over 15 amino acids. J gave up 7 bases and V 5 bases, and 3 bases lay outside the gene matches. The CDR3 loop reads CASSRGTGGNSPLHF. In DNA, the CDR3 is TGTGCCAGCAGTCGCGGGACAGGGGGCAATTCACCCCTCCACTTT.

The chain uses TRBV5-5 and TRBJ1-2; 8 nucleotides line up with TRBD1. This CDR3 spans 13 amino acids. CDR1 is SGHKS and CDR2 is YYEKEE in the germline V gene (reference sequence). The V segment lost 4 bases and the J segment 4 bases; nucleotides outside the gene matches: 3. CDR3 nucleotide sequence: TGTGCCAGCAGCAACACAGGGGGCTATGGCTACACCTTC. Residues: CASSNTGGYGYTF.

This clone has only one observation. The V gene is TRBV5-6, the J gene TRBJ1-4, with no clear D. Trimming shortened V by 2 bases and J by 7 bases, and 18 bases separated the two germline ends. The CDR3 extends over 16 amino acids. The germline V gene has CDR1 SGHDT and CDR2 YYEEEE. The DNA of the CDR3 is TGTGCCAGCAGCTTTTTTTACGCCCGGGTCGGTGAAAAACTGTTTTTT. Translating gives CASSFFYARVGEKLFF.

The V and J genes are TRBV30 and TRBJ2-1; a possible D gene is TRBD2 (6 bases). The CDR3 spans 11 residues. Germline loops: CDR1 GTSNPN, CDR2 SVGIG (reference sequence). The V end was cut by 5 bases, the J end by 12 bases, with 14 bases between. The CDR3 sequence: CAWDGRGLQFF. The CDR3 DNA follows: TGTGCCTGGGACGGGCGGGGACTGCAGTTCTTC.

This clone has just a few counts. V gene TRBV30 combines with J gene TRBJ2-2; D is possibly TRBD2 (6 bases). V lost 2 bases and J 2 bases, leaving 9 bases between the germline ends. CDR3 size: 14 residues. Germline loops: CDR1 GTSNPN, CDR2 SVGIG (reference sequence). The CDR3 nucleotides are TGTGCCTGGAGTCCGACTAGTAACACCGGGGAGCTGTTTTTT. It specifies CAWSPTSNTGELFF.

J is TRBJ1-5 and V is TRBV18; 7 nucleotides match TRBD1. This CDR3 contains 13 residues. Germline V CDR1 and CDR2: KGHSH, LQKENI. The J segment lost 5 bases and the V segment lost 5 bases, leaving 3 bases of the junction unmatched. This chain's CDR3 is CASSAGTDQPQHF. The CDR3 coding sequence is TGTGCCAGCTCAGCAGGGACAGATCAGCCCCAGCATTTT.

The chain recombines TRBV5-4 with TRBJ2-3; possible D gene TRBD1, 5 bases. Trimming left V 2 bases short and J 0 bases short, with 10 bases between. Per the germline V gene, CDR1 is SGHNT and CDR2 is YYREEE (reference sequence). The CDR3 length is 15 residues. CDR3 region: CASSFDSSSTDTQYF. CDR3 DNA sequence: TGTGCCAGCAGCTTCGACAGCTCTAGCACAGATACGCAGTATTTT.

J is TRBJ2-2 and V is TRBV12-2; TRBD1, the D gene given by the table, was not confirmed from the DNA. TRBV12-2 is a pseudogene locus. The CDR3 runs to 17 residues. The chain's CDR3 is CASRLAWQGLDTGELFF. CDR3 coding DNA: TGTGCAAGTCGCTTAGCGTGGCAGGGCCTAGACACCGGGGAGCTGTTTTTT.

CDR3 residues: CASSGTAGADTQYF. CDR3 coding DNA: TGTGCCAGCAGTGGGACGGCAGGGGCAGATACGCAGTATTTT. The rearrangement links TRBV28 to TRBJ2-3; perhaps TRBD1 as D (6 bases). The CDR3 runs to 14 residues. The V end lost 5 bases, the J end lost 4 bases, and 13 bases lay between the germline ends. Germline-derived CDR1 and CDR2 are MDHEN and SYDVKM. The full variable domain, completed using reference TRBV28 and TRBJ2-3, is DVKVTQSSRYLVKRTGEKVFLECVQDMDHENMFWYRQDPGLGLRLIYFSYDVKMKEKGDIPEGYSVSREKKERFSLILESASTNQTSMYLCASSGTAGADTQYFGPGTRLTVL.

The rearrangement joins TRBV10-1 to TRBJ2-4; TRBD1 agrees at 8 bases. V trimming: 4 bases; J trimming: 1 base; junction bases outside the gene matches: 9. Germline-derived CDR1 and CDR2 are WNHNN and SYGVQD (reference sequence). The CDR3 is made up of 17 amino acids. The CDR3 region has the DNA TGCGCCAGCAGTGTCCCCACGACAGGGGCGGCCAAAAACATTCAGTACTTC. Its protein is CASSVPTTGAAKNIQYF.

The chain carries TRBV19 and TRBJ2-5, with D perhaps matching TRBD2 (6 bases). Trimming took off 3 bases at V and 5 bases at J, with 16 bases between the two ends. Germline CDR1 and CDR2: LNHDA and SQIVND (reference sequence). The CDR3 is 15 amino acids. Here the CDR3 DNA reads TGTGCCAGTAGTATCCCCCGGGGCGGGAAGGAGACCCAGTACTTC. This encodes CASSIPRGGKETQYF.

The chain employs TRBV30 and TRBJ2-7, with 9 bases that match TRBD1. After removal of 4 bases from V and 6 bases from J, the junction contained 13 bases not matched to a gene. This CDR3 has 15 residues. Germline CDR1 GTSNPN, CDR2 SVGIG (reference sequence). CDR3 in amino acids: CAWTHPGQGSSEQYF. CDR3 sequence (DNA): TGTGCCTGGACGCATCCGGGACAGGGCTCCAGCGAGCAGTACTTC.